Following are 14 T cell receptor beta chains from one sample sequenced in a study of T cell repertoires in cytomegalovirus infection. TCRdb re-called the reads through MiXCR, storing one row per CDR3 protein. The repertoire consists of about 340,000 distinct CDR3 sequences, with under 35% occurring once and the leading ten covering 20%. Their target antigens are unknown. Sequences were derived from cultured PBMCs, sampled from culture after CMV antigen stimulation. The receptor source for this set is a human donor in good health (CMV status not recorded). Some clones in this sample may be carry-over from other donors' samples.

V is TRBV27 and J is TRBJ2-1, with D uncertain. V lost 2 bases and J 4 bases, leaving 12 bases between the germline ends. The CDR3 length is 15 residues. Germline assignment: CDR1 MNHEY and CDR2 SMNVEV (reference sequence). CDR3 amino acids: CASSLQSIPYNEQFF. The DNA of the CDR3 is TGTGCCAGCAGTTTACAGTCTATCCCTTACAATGAGCAGTTCTTC.

This clonotype was detected ten times or more. V usage is TRBV7-2 and J usage is TRBJ2-7, with 11 bases aligning to TRBD2. J lost 3 bases, V lost 4 bases, and 11 bases had no gene match. The germline gives CDR1 SGHTA, CDR2 FQGNSA. The CDR3 length is 17 residues. Written as DNA, the CDR3 is TGTGCCAGCAGCTCAATAGCGGGAGGGCTCACTTTCTACGAGCAGTACTTC. It translates to CASSSIAGGLTFYEQYF.

This clonotype showed up many times. The CDR3: CASSFPGRDGYTF. CDR3 coding DNA: TGTGCCAGCAGCTTTCCAGGGAGGGACGGCTACACCTTC. V is TRBV7-9 and J is TRBJ1-2, with D possibly TRBD1 on 5 matching bases. The CDR3 is 13 amino acids. V was shortened by 3 bases and J by 8 bases, with 13 bases between the two germline ends. Germline V lookup: CDR1 SEHNR, CDR2 FQNEAQ (reference sequence). Combining the CDR3 with reference TRBV7-9 and TRBJ1-2 gives the whole variable domain DTGVSQNPRHKITKRGQNVTFRCDPISEHNRLYWYRQTLGQGPEFLTYFQNEAQLEKSRLLSDRFSAERPKGSFSTLEIQRTEQGDSAMYLCASSFPGRDGYTFGSGTRLTVV.

The rearrangement uses TRBV10-3 and TRBJ2-3, with 7 bases fitting TRBD1. The V and J ends lost 8 bases and 3 bases, in that order; junction bases with no gene match: 8. Germline CDR1 and CDR2: ENHRY and SYGVKD. This CDR3 spans 14 amino acids. This CDR3 reads CAIEDRVGTDTQYF. The DNA for the CDR3 is TGTGCCATCGAAGACAGGGTCGGGACAGATACGCAGTATTTT.

There are a few counts of this clonotype. This chain links TRBV7-9 with TRBJ2-1, with 8 nucleotides matching TRBD2. The trim removed 5 bases at V and 3 bases at J, leaving 12 bases unmatched. This CDR3 comprises 17 residues. Per germline, CDR1 SEHNR and CDR2 FQNEAQ (reference sequence). Here the CDR3 DNA reads TGTGCCAGCAGCCAAAAATCGAGCGGGAGTGGCTACAATGAGCAGTTCTTC. It is translated as CASSQKSSGSGYNEQFF.

This clonotype has at least ten counts. V gene TRBV12-3 or TRBV12-4 combines with J gene TRBJ1-1; no clear D gene. V lost 6 bases and J 7 bases, leaving 12 bases between the germline ends. There are 12 residues in the CDR3. CDR3 sequence reads: CASSIRRGEAFF. The CDR3 DNA is TGTGCCAGCAGCATCCGTCGGGGTGAAGCTTTCTTT.

This clonotype occurred many times. The V call is TRBV7-8, the J call TRBJ2-3; possibly TRBD2 for D (5 bases). Germline lookup yields CDR1 SGHVS and CDR2 FQNEAQ. The V and J ends lost 2 bases and 0 bases respectively, with 15 bases between them. The CDR3 totals 17 residues. As DNA, the CDR3 is TGTGCCAGCAGCTTAAGAGCCAGCGGACCTAGCACAGATACGCAGTATTTT. Amino acids: CASSLRASGPSTDTQYF.

This chain connects TRBV4-2 to TRBJ2-5; D may be TRBD2 (6 bases). This CDR3 comprises 16 residues. Trimming shortened V by 3 bases and J by 3 bases, and 17 bases separated the two germline ends. The germline CDR1 and CDR2 sequences are LGHNA and YNFKEQ. The CDR3, as DNA: TGTGCCAGCAGCCAGGATCGGGGACTTTCTAAAGAGACCCAGTACTTC. Protein sequence: CASSQDRGLSKETQYF.

The chain is built from TRBV7-2 and TRBJ2-1; TRBD2 matches 10 bases. Germline V gene sequence: CDR1 SGHTA, CDR2 FQGNSA. The V and J ends lost 6 bases and 5 bases, in that order; junction bases with no gene match: 7. CDR3 length: 15 residues. The CDR3 DNA reads as TGTGCCAGCAGTTTCAGCGGGGGGGCCCACAATGAGCAGTTCTTC. Translation gives CASSFSGGAHNEQFF.

The table lists this clonotype with many counts. This sequence joins TRBV7-9 and TRBJ2-3; D is possibly TRBD2 (6 bases). This CDR3 region has 16 residues. The germline V gene encodes CDR1 SEHNR and CDR2 FQNEAQ (reference sequence). V was clipped by 8 bases and J by 4 bases, with 22 bases between them. This CDR3 reads CASRPPTGVGADTQYF. The CDR3 region has the DNA TGTGCCAGCCGCCCCCCGACGGGGGTTGGTGCAGATACGCAGTATTTT.

This chain links TRBV7-2 with TRBJ2-7; 8 positions agree with TRBD2. CDR1 and CDR2 (germline): SGHTA, FQGNSA. This CDR3 has 12 amino acids. V shed 8 bases, J shed 5 bases, and the junction held 5 bases outside the gene matches. DNA of the CDR3: TGTGCCAGCCGGGGGGGGGTTCACGAGCAGTACTTC. Translation gives CASRGGVHEQYF.

This clonotype was observed a handful of times. The chain links TRBV7-6 to TRBJ2-1, with a weak D call TRBD2 (5 bases). Per germline, CDR1 SGHVS and CDR2 FNYEAQ. Trimming left V 9 bases short and J 4 bases short, with 16 bases between. The CDR3 runs 14 residues. The DNA for the CDR3 is TGTGCCAGTGCGCCGGGGTCGAGGTACAATGAGCAGTTCTTC. Translation gives CASAPGSRYNEQFF.

V and J are TRBV9 and TRBJ2-7; 11 nucleotides agree with TRBD2. Looked up from germline, CDR1 is SGDLS and CDR2 is YYNGEE. J was trimmed by 6 bases and V by 4 bases; bases with no gene match: 6. The CDR3 runs 14 residues. The CDR3 protein is CASSSAGTSGEQYF. CDR3 sequence (DNA): TGTGCCAGCAGCTCCGCCGGGACTAGCGGCGAGCAGTACTTC.

This clonotype was seen at least ten times. The rearrangement joins TRBV19 to TRBJ1-5, with D perhaps matching TRBD1 (5 bases). Looked up from germline, CDR1 is LNHDA and CDR2 is SQIVND (reference sequence). Trimming took off 7 bases at V and 6 bases at J, with 22 bases between the two ends. The CDR3 runs to 16 residues. The CDR3 loop reads CASTPGRAGLGQPQHF. The DNA for the CDR3 is TGTGCCAGTACACCAGGAAGGGCAGGGCTGGGTCAGCCCCAGCATTTT.